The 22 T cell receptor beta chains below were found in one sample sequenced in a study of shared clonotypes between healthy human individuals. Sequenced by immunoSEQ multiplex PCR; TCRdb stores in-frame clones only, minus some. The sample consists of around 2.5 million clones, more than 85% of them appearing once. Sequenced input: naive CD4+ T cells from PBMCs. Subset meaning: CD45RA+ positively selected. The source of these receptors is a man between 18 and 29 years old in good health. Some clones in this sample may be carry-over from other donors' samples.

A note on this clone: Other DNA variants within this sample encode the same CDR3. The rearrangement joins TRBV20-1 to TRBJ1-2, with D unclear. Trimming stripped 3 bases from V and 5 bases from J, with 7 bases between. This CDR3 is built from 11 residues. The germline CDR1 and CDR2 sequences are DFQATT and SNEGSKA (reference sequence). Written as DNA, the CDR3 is TGCAGTGCTAGTGCGGGGTATGGCTACACCTTC. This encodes CSASAGYGYTF.

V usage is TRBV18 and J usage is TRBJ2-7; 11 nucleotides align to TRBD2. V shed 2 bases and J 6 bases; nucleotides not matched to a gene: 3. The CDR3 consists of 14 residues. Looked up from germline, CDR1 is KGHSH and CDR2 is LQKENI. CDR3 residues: CASSPTSGRGEQYF. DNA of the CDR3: TGTGCCAGCTCACCAACTAGCGGGAGAGGCGAGCAGTACTTC.

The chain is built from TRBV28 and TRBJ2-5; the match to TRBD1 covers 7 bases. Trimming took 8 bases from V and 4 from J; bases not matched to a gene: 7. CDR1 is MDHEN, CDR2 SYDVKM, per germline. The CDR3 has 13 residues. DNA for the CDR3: TGTGCCAGCTACGACAGGGCCCGAGAGACCCAGTACTTC. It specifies CASYDRARETQYF.

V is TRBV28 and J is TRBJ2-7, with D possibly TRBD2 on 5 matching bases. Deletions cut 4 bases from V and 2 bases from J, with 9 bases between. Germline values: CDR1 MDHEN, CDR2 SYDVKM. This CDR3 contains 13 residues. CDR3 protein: CASSWYGAYEQYF. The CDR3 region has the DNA TGTGCCAGCAGTTGGTACGGGGCCTACGAGCAGTACTTC.

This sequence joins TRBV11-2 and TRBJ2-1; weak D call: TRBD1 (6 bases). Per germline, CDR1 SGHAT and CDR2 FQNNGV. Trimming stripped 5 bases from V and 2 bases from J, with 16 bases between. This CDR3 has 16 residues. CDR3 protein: CASSGTRGQTYNEQFF. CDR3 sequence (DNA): TGTGCCAGCAGCGGTACCAGGGGCCAGACCTACAATGAGCAGTTCTTC.

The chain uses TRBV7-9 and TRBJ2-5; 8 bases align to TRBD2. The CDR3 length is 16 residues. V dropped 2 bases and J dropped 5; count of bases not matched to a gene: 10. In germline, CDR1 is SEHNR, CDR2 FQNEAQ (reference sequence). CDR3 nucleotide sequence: TGTGCCAGCAGCTTATATAGCCAAGCGGGAGTGGAGACCCAGTACTTC. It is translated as CASSLYSQAGVETQYF. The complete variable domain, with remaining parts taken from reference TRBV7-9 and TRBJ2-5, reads DTGVSQNPRHKITKRGQNVTFRCDPISEHNRLYWYRQTLGQGPEFLTYFQNEAQLEKSRLLSDRFSAERPKGSFSTLEIQRTEQGDSAMYLCASSLYSQAGVETQYFGPGTRLLVL.

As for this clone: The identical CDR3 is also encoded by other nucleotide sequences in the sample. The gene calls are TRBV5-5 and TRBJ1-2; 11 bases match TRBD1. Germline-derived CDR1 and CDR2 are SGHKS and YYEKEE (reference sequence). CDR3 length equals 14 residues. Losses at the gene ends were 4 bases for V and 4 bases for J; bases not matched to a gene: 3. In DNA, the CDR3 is TGTGCCAGCAGCCCCGGGACAGGGGGCTATGGCTACACCTTC. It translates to CASSPGTGGYGYTF. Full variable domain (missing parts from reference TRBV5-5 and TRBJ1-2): DAGVTQSPTHLIKTRGQQVTLRCSPISGHKSVSWYQQVLGQGPQFIFQYYEKEERGRGNFPDRFSARQFPNYSSELNVNALLLGDSALYLCASSPGTGGYGYTFGSGTRLTVV.

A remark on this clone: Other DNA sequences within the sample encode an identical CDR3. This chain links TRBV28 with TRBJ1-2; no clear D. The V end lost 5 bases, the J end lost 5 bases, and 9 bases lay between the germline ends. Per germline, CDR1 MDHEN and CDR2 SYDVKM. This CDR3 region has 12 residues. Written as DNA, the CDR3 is TGTGCCAGCAGTCCCAGAGGTTATGGCTACACCTTC. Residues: CASSPRGYGYTF.

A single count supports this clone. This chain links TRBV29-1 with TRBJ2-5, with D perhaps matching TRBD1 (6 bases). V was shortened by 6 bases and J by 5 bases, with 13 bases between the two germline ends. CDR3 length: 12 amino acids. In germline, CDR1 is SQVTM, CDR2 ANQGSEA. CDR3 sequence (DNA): TGCAGCGTAGTTGTGGGGGCCGAGACCCAGTACTTC. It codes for CSVVVGAETQYF. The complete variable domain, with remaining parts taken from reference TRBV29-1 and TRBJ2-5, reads SAVISQKPSRDICQRGTSLTIQCQVDSQVTMMFWYRQQPGQSLTLIATANQGSEATYESGFVIDKFPISRPNLTFSTLTVSNMSPEDSSIYLCSVVVGAETQYFGPGTRLLVL.

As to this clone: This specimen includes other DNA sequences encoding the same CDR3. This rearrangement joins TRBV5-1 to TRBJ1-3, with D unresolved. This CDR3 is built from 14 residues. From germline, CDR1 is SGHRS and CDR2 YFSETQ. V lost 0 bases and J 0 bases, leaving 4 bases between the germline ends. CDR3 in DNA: TGCGCCAGCAGCTTGGGGTTCTCTGGAAACACCATATATTTT. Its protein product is CASSLGFSGNTIYF.

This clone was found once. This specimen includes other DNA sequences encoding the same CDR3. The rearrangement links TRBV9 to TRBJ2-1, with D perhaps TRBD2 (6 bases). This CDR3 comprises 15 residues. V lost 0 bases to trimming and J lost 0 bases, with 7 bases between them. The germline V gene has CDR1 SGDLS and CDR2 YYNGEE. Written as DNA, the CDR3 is TGTGCCAGCAGCGTAGTGGGGGGCTCCTACAATGAGCAGTTCTTC. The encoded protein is CASSVVGGSYNEQFF. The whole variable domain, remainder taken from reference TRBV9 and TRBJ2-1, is DSGVTQTPKHLITATGQRVTLRCSPRSGDLSVYWYQQSLDQGLQFLIQYYNGEERAKGNILERFSAQQFPDLHSELNLSSLELGDSALYFCASSVVGGSYNEQFFGPGTRLTVL.

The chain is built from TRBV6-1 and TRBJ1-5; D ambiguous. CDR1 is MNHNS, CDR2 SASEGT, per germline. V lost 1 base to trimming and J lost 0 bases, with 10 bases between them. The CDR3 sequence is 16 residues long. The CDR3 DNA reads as TGTGCCAGCAGTGAAGTAGGTGGCTTTAGCAATCAGCCCCAGCATTTT. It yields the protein CASSEVGGFSNQPQHF.

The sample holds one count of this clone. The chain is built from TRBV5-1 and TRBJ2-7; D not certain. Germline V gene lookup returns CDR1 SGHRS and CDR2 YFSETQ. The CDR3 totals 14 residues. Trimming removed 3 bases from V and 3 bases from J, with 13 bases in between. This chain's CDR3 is CASSSRVSDYEQYF. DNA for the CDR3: TGCGCCAGCAGCTCCCGCGTGTCAGACTACGAGCAGTACTTC.

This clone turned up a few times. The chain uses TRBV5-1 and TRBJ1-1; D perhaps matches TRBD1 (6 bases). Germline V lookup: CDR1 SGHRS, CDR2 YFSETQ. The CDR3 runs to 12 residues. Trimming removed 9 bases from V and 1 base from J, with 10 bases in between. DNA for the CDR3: TGCGCCACGTCACAGGGGAACACTGAAGCTTTCTTT. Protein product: CATSQGNTEAFF.

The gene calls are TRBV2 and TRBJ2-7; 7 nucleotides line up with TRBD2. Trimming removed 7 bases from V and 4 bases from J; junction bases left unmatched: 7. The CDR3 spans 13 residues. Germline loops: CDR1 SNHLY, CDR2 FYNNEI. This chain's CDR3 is CASMGLPMYEQYF. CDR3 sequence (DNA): TGTGCCAGCATGGGACTACCCATGTACGAGCAGTACTTC.

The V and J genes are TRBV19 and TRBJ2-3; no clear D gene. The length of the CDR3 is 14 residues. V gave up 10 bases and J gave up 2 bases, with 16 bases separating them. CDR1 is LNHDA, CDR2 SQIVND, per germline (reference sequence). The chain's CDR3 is CATHSLDLTDTQYF. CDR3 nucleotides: TGTGCCACCCACTCTTTGGACCTCACAGATACGCAGTATTTT.

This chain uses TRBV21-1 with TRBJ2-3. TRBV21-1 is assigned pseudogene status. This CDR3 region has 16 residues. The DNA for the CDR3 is TGTGCCAGCAGCAATTGGGGGGCGCTTTTCAAAGATACGCAGTATTTT. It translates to CASSNWGALFKDTQYF.

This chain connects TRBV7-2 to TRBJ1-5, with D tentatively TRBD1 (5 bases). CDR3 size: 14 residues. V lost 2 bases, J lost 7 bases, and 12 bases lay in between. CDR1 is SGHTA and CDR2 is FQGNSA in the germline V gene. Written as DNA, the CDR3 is TGTGCCAGCAGCTTACGGGGGACGGGACAGCCCCAGCATTTT. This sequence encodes CASSLRGTGQPQHF. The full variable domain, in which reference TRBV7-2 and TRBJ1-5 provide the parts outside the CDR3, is GAGVSQSPSNKVTEKGKDVELRCDPISGHTALYWYRQSLGQGLEFLIYFQGNSAPDKSGLPSDRFSAERTGGSVSTLTIQRTQQEDSAVYLCASSLRGTGQPQHFGDGTRLSIL.

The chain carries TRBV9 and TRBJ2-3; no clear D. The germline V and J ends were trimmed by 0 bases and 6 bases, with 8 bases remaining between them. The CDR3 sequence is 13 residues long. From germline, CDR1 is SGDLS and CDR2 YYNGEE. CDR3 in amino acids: CASSVESRDTQYF. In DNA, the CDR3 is TGTGCCAGCAGCGTAGAGTCCCGGGATACGCAGTATTTT. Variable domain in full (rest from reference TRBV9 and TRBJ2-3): DSGVTQTPKHLITATGQRVTLRCSPRSGDLSVYWYQQSLDQGLQFLIQYYNGEERAKGNILERFSAQQFPDLHSELNLSSLELGDSALYFCASSVESRDTQYFGPGTRLTVL.

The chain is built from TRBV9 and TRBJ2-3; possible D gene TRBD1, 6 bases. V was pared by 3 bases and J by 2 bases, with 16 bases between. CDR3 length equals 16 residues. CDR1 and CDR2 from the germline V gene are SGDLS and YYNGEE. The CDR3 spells CASSGAGASFTDTQYF. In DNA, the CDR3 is TGTGCCAGCAGCGGGGCAGGGGCTTCTTTCACAGATACGCAGTATTTT.

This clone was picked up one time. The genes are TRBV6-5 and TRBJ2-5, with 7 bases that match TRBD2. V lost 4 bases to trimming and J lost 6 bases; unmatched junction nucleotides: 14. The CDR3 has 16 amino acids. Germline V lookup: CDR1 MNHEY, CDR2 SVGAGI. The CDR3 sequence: CASSSRIGVGGKTQYF. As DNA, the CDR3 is TGTGCCAGCAGTTCCAGAATCGGGGTCGGGGGGAAGACCCAGTACTTC.

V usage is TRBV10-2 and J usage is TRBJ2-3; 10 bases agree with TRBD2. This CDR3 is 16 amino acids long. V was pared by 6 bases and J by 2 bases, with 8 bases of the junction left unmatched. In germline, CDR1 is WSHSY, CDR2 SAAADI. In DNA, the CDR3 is TGCGCCAGCAGGATAGGACTAGCGGAACCCACAGATACGCAGTATTTT. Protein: CASRIGLAEPTDTQYF.